By sample fraction, the clone carrying this T cell receptor beta chain is medium-sized. This specimen comes from a study of CD8 T cells in Susac syndrome. Trimming left V 2 bases short and J 0 bases short, with 2 bases between. This CDR3 is built from 13 residues. The germline CDR1 and CDR2 sequences are MNHEY and SMNVEV (reference sequence). The authors reverse transcribed roughly 0.5 to 1 ug RNA with random hexamers. MiXCR was run by TCRdb on the immunoSEQ multiplex PCR reads, yielding one entry per CDR3 protein. This repertoire shows 95,000 or so distinct CDR3 sequences, 90% to 95% found once; its top ten account for 0.25% to 0.4%.

The genes are TRBV27 and TRBJ1-5; D is unresolved. The TCR comes from a human donor in good health. Material: CD8+ T cells from PBMCs. The CDR3 coding sequence is TGTGCCAGCAGTTTAGGTAGCAATCAGCCCCAGCATTTT. Amino acids: CASSLGSNQPQHF.